One sample yielded the 20 T cell receptor beta chains listed below, sequenced in a study of glioma-infiltrating T cells. TCR alpha and beta CDR3 regions were amplified from RNA using iRepertoire nested multiplex PCR. TCRdb recomputed calls from the multiplex PCR reads with MiXCR, one row per CDR3 protein. The sample includes about 190,000 distinct CDR3 sequences, about 31% of them seen just once. Sequencing was performed on glioma tissue, nonneoplastic brain tissue, or PBMCs (not recorded which). Receptor source: a human donor with low-grade glioma or glioblastoma, undergoing nonglioma brain surgery, or in good health (not recorded which).

A note on this clonotype: At one end the junction does not follow the germline gene, possibly because of a read error. The rearrangement joins TRBV12-3 or TRBV12-4 to TRBJ1-2, with TRBD1 as a possible D gene (6 bases). The CDR3 loop spans 15 amino acids. In DNA form, the CDR3 reads TGTACCAGCAGGGCCGGACAGTCCGCTAACTATGGCTACACCTTC. Its protein is CTSRAGQSANYGYTF.

This clonotype occurred a few times. This sequence may be a read error, since a much larger clone differs from it by one base. The V gene is TRBV25-1, the J gene TRBJ2-7; 8 nucleotides agree with TRBD2. The germline V gene encodes CDR1 MGHDK and CDR2 SYGVNS. The V gene end was trimmed by 2 bases and the J gene end by 2 bases; junction bases not matched to a gene: 5. The CDR3 has 15 amino acids. The CDR3 spells CASSEDAGGTYEQYF. The CDR3 DNA reads TGTGCCAGCAGTGAAGATGCGGGAGGAACCTACGAGCAGTACTTC.

The chain has TRBV6-4 and TRBJ2-3; D may be TRBD2 (5 bases). Germline V gene data show CDR1 as MRHNA and CDR2 as SNTAGT. Trimming pared 11 bases from V and 2 bases from J, leaving 14 bases between. This CDR3 comprises 13 residues. The CDR3 DNA follows: TGTGCCGCCGCGGGTGGCAACACAGATACGCAGTATTTT. Protein sequence: CAAAGGNTDTQYF.

A single count supports this clonotype. Compared with germline, one end of the junction differs, possibly owing to a read error. CDR3 amino acids: CAGSFGTDTQYF. The CDR3 DNA reads as TGTGCCGGCAGTTTCGGGACAGATACGCAGTATTTT. The rearrangement uses TRBV12-3 or TRBV12-4 and TRBJ2-3; D gene uncertain. The length of the CDR3 is 12 residues.

As regards this clonotype: This may stem from a read error, because a much larger clone lies one nucleotide away. The CDR3 region has the DNA TGTGCCAGCAGCCTCGTGGAACCCGAGCAGTACTTC. It codes for CASSLVEPEQYF. This sequence joins TRBV7-2 and TRBJ2-7; D not certain. With 5 bases removed from V and 6 bases from J, the gap between germline ends came to 11 bases. Germline loops: CDR1 SGHTA, CDR2 FQGNSA. The CDR3 totals 12 residues. Full variable domain (outside the CDR3, taken from reference TRBV7-2 and TRBJ2-7): GAGVSQSPSNKVTEKGKDVELRCDPISGHTALYWYRQSLGQGLEFLIYFQGNSAPDKSGLPSDRFSAERTGGSVSTLTIQRTQQEDSAVYLCASSLVEPEQYFGPGTRLTVT.

This clonotype has ten or more counts. The chain joins TRBV6-2 or TRBV6-3 to TRBJ2-5, with D perhaps TRBD1 (6 bases). The CDR3 is 11 residues long. Germline values: CDR1 MNHEY, CDR2 SVGEGT. The ends were cut back, 5 bases at V and 8 bases at J, with 9 bases in the middle. CDR3 loop: CASSQQGTQYF. CDR3 DNA: TGTGCCAGCAGTCAACAGGGTACCCAGTACTTC.

This clonotype was picked up a small number of times. This sequence joins TRBV12-5 and TRBJ2-1; tentative D call: TRBD2 (5 bases). CDR1 is LGHNT, CDR2 FRNRAP, per germline. The CDR3 has 15 amino acids. The ends were cut back, 4 bases at V and 7 bases at J, with 17 bases in the middle. The CDR3 nucleotides are TGTGCTAGTGGTTGGGCAGGAGCGGCGATTAATGAGCAGTTCTTC. It yields the protein CASGWAGAAINEQFF.

A few counts support this clonotype. DNA of the CDR3: TGTGCCAGCAGGCCGGGGTTCATTCAGTACTTC. The encoded protein is CASRPGFIQYF. The genes are TRBV2 and TRBJ2-4; D possibly corresponds to TRBD2 (5 bases). Per germline, CDR1 SNHLY and CDR2 FYNNEI. V lost 6 bases and J lost 9, with 9 bases in between. This CDR3 is built from 11 residues.

In this sample, this clonotype turned up many times. The V call is TRBV10-3, the J call TRBJ1-5; 8 bases map to TRBD1. CDR3 length: 12 amino acids. In germline, CDR1 is ENHRY, CDR2 SYGVKD. J lost 5 bases, V lost 10 bases, and 4 bases had no gene match. The CDR3 sequence is CASQDRDQPQHF. Here the CDR3 DNA reads TGTGCCAGCCAGGACAGGGATCAGCCCCAGCATTTT.

This clonotype was seen a handful of times. The chain combines TRBV6-4 with TRBJ1-4, with a weak D call TRBD1 (5 bases). The V gene lost 2 bases and the J gene lost 10 bases, with 8 bases spanning the gap. Germline V gene lookup returns CDR1 MRHNA and CDR2 SNTAGT. The CDR3 has 12 residues. CDR3 sequence: CASSDGGTKLFF. The CDR3 nucleotides are TGTGCCAGCAGTGACGGGGGGACAAAACTGTTTTTT.

This clonotype occurred a few times. The chain links TRBV29-1 to TRBJ1-1; D remains ambiguous. The CDR3 has 11 residues. Trimming took off 5 bases at V and 0 bases at J, with 4 bases between the two ends. Germline V gene data show CDR1 as SQVTM and CDR2 as ANQGSEA. The CDR3 region is CSVLLNTEAFF. The CDR3 DNA reads as TGCAGCGTTCTCCTGAACACTGAAGCTTTCTTT.

With regard to this clonotype: Given a much more abundant clone one base away, this may be a read error. The rearrangement uses TRBV12-3 or TRBV12-4 and TRBJ1-1, with D possibly matching TRBD1 (6 bases). This CDR3 region has 13 residues. CDR3 in amino acids: CASRGQSNTKAFF. CDR3 sequence (DNA): TGTGCCAGCAGAGGACAGTCAAACACTAAAGCTTTCTTT.

The J gene is TRBJ1-5, the V gene TRBV7-3; the match to TRBD1 covers 7 bases. The J segment lost 5 bases and the V segment lost 6 bases, leaving 16 bases of the junction unmatched. The CDR3 length is 17 residues. Per the germline V gene, CDR1 is SGHTA and CDR2 is FQGTGA. CDR3 loop: CASSLRGGTVDDQPQHF. In DNA, the CDR3 is TGTGCCAGCAGTCTCCGGGGGGGGACAGTAGACGATCAGCCCCAGCATTTT.

As for this clonotype: A much bigger clone sits one base away, suggesting this may be a read error. The J gene is TRBJ1-2, the V gene TRBV4-2; D might be TRBD1 (6 bases). In germline, CDR1 is LGHNA, CDR2 YNFKEQ. The CDR3 contains 16 residues. CDR3 sequence: CASRQDERQALSGYTF. CDR3 sequence (DNA): TGTGCCAGCAGACAAGATGAAAGACAGGCCCTCTCTGGCTACACCTTC.

Only a few counts were recorded for this clonotype. A much bigger clone sits one base away, suggesting this may be a read error. The rearrangement links TRBV20-1 to TRBJ2-7, with D uncertain. Germline V gives CDR1 DFQATT, CDR2 SNEGSKA (reference sequence). The CDR3 consists of 14 residues. V dropped 0 bases and J dropped 5 bases, with 14 bases sitting between them. The CDR3: CSARDPASQNEQYF. CDR3 coding DNA: TGCAGTGCTAGAGACCCAGCTTCCCAGAACGAGCAGTACTTC.

This clonotype was found many times. The rearrangement joins TRBV2 to TRBJ2-1; D may correspond to TRBD1 or TRBD2 (5 bases each). Germline CDR1 is SNHLY and CDR2 is FYNNEI. The CDR3 is 14 amino acids. Trimming cost V 4 bases and J 5 bases, with 12 bases left between them. Written as DNA, the CDR3 is TGTGCCAGCAGTGGGGGACCGTGGCACAATGAGCAGTTCTTC. Protein product: CASSGGPWHNEQFF. The full variable domain, rest sourced from reference TRBV2 and TRBJ2-1, is EPEVTQTPSHQVTQMGQEVILRCVPISNHLYFYWYRQILGQKVEFLVSFYNNEISEKSEIFDDQFSVERPDGSNFTLKIRSTKLEDSAMYFCASSGGPWHNEQFFGPGTRLTVL.

This clonotype was seen ten or more times. CDR3 residues: CAILDEARYGYTF. CDR3 DNA: TGTGCCATCCTTGACGAGGCCCGCTATGGCTACACCTTC. V and J are TRBV2 and TRBJ1-2; D ambiguous. Trimming took 10 bases from V and 4 from J, leaving 16 bases between them. The germline V gene has CDR1 SNHLY and CDR2 FYNNEI. CDR3 length: 13 residues.

Points on this clonotype: A read error may account for a junction end that differs from germline. CDR3 DNA: TGTGCCAGCAGCTTGGGGAGGGGAGAGACCCATTACTTC. Translated, it gives CASSLGRGETHYF. This sequence joins TRBV5-4 and TRBJ2-5, with D tentatively TRBD2 (6 bases). The CDR3 is 13 residues long. Germline CDR1 SGHNT, CDR2 YYREEE (reference sequence).

This clonotype was counted many times. The chain employs TRBV6-2 or TRBV6-3 and TRBJ2-1, with D possibly called TRBD1 or TRBD2 (5 bases each). Trimming stripped 5 bases from V and 11 bases from J, with 16 bases between. This CDR3 is built from 13 residues. Germline CDR1 reads MNHEY; CDR2 reads SVGEGT. The CDR3 loop is CASSKVGEFQQFF. The CDR3 DNA follows: TGTGCCAGCAGTAAAGTAGGGGAGTTTCAGCAGTTCTTC.

This rearrangement joins TRBV4-1 to TRBJ2-7, with 9 bases fitting TRBD2. The CDR3 has 15 residues. Germline V gives CDR1 MGHRA, CDR2 YSYEKL. After removal of 2 bases from V and 4 bases from J, the junction contained 6 bases not matched to a gene. CDR3 coding DNA: TGCGCCAGCAGCCAAACGGCTAGCGGGGAATACGAGCAGTACTTC. Amino acid sequence: CASSQTASGEYEQYF.